Following are 7 T cell receptor beta chains from one sample sequenced in a study of cytomegalovirus exposure and HLA in healthy donors. Researchers ran the PCR with 60 Vbeta and 13 Jbeta primers. TCRdb keeps only in-frame clones here, not all; method: immunoSEQ multiplex PCR. The table has about 130,000 clones, around 85% seen once. Sequenced input: PBMCs. All receptors derive from a boy younger than 18 in good health and CMV-seronegative.

This rearrangement joins TRBV6-1 to TRBJ2-7; 7 positions agree with TRBD1. Trimming at V came to 0 bases and at J to 7 bases, leaving 6 bases not matched to a gene. Germline loops: CDR1 MNHNS, CDR2 SASEGT. The CDR3 is 14 amino acids. In DNA, the CDR3 is TGTGCCAGCAGTGAAGCGGGACAGCCTTTGGAGCAGTACTTC. Its translation is CASSEAGQPLEQYF.

The chain joins TRBV14 to TRBJ2-7, with 7 bases aligning to TRBD1. Germline CDR1 is SGHDN and CDR2 is FVKESK. Trimming at V came to 3 bases and at J to 2 bases, leaving 7 bases not matched to a gene. The length of the CDR3 is 15 residues. The CDR3 coding sequence is TGTGCCAGCAGCCATTTCGGGGACAGCACCTACGAGCAGTACTTC. Its protein product is CASSHFGDSTYEQYF.

The chain uses TRBV5-1 and TRBJ2-7; TRBD1 agrees at 7 bases. V gave up 4 bases and J gave up 4 bases; unmatched junction bases: 8. The CDR3 extends over 14 amino acids. The germline gives CDR1 SGHRS, CDR2 YFSETQ. Written as DNA, the CDR3 is TGCGCCAGCAGCCCGGCCGGCAGGGGGTACGAGCAGTACTTC. It yields the protein CASSPAGRGYEQYF.

DNA for the CDR3: TGTGCCAGCAGTGAACAGGGGGTGGGTTGGGAGACCCAGTACTTC. Protein: CASSEQGVGWETQYF. This chain connects TRBV6-1 to TRBJ2-5, with TRBD1 matching 7 bases. Germline V gene data show CDR1 as MNHNS and CDR2 as SASEGT. The CDR3 covers 15 residues. Trimming at V came to 2 bases and at J to 5 bases, leaving 8 bases not matched to a gene.

The chain links TRBV5-1 to TRBJ2-6; a possible D gene is TRBD1 (5 bases). Germline assignment: CDR1 SGHRS and CDR2 YFSETQ. This CDR3 contains 16 residues. V shed 4 bases and J shed 0 bases, with 11 bases lying between them. CDR3 sequence (DNA): TGCGCCAGCAGCACAGGACCGTACTCTGGGGCCAACGTCCTGACTTTC. Translating it yields CASSTGPYSGANVLTF. The variable domain in full, completed from reference TRBV5-1 and TRBJ2-6, reads KAGVTQTPRYLIKTRGQQVTLSCSPISGHRSVSWYQQTPGQGLQFLFEYFSETQRNKGNFPGRFSGRQFSNSRSEMNVSTLELGDSALYLCASSTGPYSGANVLTFGAGSRLTVL.

The chain combines TRBV30 with TRBJ1-2; 7 bases match TRBD1. The CDR3 has 13 amino acids. Germline values: CDR1 GTSNPN, CDR2 SVGIG (reference sequence). V was clipped by 1 base and J by 7 bases; unmatched bases: 6. In DNA form, the CDR3 reads TGTGCCTGGAGTGCGACAGGGAGTGCTGGCTACACCTTC. Amino acids: CAWSATGSAGYTF.

The chain couples TRBV11-1 to TRBJ2-1; D call uncertain. The CDR3 loop spans 15 amino acids. Germline assignment: CDR1 SGHAT and CDR2 FQDESV (reference sequence). The V gene lost 2 bases and the J gene lost 6 bases, with 14 bases spanning the gap. The CDR3 sequence: CASSLLRNTPNEQFF. DNA for the CDR3: TGTGCCAGCAGCTTATTAAGAAACACCCCCAATGAGCAGTTCTTC. Using reference TRBV11-1 and TRBJ2-1 for the parts outside the CDR3, the full variable domain is EAEVAQSPRYKITEKSQAVAFWCDPISGHATLYWYRQILGQGPELLVQFQDESVVDDSQLPKDRFSAERLKGVDSTLKIQPAELGDSAMYLCASSLLRNTPNEQFFGPGTRLTVL.